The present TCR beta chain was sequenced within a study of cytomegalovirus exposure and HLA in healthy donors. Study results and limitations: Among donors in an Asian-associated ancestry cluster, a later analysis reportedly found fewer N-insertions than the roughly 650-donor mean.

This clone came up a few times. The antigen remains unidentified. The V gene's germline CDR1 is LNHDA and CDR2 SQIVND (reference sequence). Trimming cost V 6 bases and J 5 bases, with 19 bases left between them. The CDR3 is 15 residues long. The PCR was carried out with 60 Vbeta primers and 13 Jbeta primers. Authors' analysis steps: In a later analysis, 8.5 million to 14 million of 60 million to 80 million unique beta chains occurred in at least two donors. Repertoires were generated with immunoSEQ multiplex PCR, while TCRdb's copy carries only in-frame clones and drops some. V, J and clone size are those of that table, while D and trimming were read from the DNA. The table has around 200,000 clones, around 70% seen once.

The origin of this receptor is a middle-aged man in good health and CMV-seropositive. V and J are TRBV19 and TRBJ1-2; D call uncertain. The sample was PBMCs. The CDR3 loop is CASSVAATPGYGYTF. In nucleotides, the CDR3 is TGTGCCAGTAGCGTAGCAGCCACGCCGGGATATGGCTACACCTTC.